These T cell receptor beta chains were read from a single sample in a study of blood T cell repertoires in COVID-19. The protocol was immunoSEQ multiplex PCR, while the TCRdb copy is restricted to in-frame clones and leaves out a portion. The data show approximately 120,000 clones, around 83% seen once. What was sequenced was peripheral blood. Receptors originate from an elderly woman with COVID-19, enrolled during active disease. Both conserved end residues are part of each CDR3. Each record gives: V gene, CDR3 length, clone size, D gene, J gene, CDR3 DNA, CDR3 protein. D genes are given only for firm matches. The size of a clone is reported for some rows only, either as once, few or many, or as a class for expanded clones.

TRBV4-1	17	-	TRBD2	TRBJ2-2	TGCGCCAGCAGCCAAGAGATAGCGGGGACGAACACCGGGGAGCTGTTTTTT	CASSQEIAGTNTGELFF
TRBV28	14	-	TRBD1	TRBJ1-1	TGTGCCAGCCAAGAAGGGGGCTTGAACACTGAAGCTTTCTTT	CASQEGGLNTEAFF
TRBV19	18	-	TRBD2	TRBJ2-5	TGTGCCAGTAGTATAGTGTTTTCGAGACTAGCCTTACAAGAGACCCAGTACTTC	CASSIVFSRLALQETQYF
TRBV5-1	13	few	-	TRBJ2-1	TGCGCCAGCAGCTTGGGGCAGGCCAATGAGCAGTTCTTC	CASSLGQANEQFF
TRBV10-3	14	-	TRBD2	TRBJ2-1	TGTGCCACTCTAGCGGGTGCCTCCTACAATGAGCAGTTCTTC	CATLAGASYNEQFF
TRBV28	14	once	TRBD1	TRBJ2-5	TGTGCCAGCAGAACAACCACAGGGGTTGAGACCCAGTACTTC	CASRTTTGVETQYF
TRBV3-1/TRBV3-2	11	-	-	TRBJ2-7	TGTGCCAGCAGCCAGCCGGGGGAGCAGTACTTC	CASSQPGEQYF
TRBV11-2	16	-	-	TRBJ1-4	TGTGCCAGCAGCTCTTCATGGTCCATAGGGGATGAAAAACTGTTTTTT	CASSSSWSIGDEKLFF
TRBV5-1	15	-	-	TRBJ1-1	TGCGCCAGCAGCTTGTCGGGGGAAAGGGTCACTGAAGCTTTCTTT	CASSLSGERVTEAFF
TRBV13	16	-	-	TRBJ1-1	TGTGCCAGCAGCTCCTCGTTCGGTGAGATGAACACTGAAGCTTTCTTT	CASSSSFGEMNTEAFF
TRBV5-1	17	few	-	TRBJ1-6	TGCGCCAGCAGCTCGTCTGGTGGGAGCTCCTATAATTCACCCCTCCACTTT	CASSSSGGSSYNSPLHF
TRBV18	14	few	-	TRBJ1-4	TGTGCCAGCTCACCCGGGACTAAGAATGAAAAACTGTTTTTT	CASSPGTKNEKLFF
TRBV29-1	16	-	-	TRBJ2-2	TGCAGCGTTGAAGCATCTAGGGGCCCGAACACCGGGGAGCTGTTTTTT	CSVEASRGPNTGELFF
TRBV7-9	18	once	-	TRBJ2-2	TGTGCCAGCAGCCTTACCCGGGGGGCGGGCCGCGCCACCGGGGAGCTGTTTTTT	CASSLTRGAGRATGELFF
TRBV21-1	15	-	-	TRBJ2-7	TGTGCCAGCAGATCCTATAGCGGGGGGAGCTACGAGCAGTACTTC	CASRSYSGGSYEQYF
TRBV15	19	-	-	TRBJ1-5	TGTGCCACCAGCAGAGGCGGGGAGGCAGGCCCACCAAATAATCAGCCCCAGCATTTT	CATSRGGEAGPPNNQPQHF
TRBV29-1	13	-	TRBD1	TRBJ2-7	TGCAGCGTTGGACAGGGTTACTCCTACGAGCAGTACTTC	CSVGQGYSYEQYF
TRBV5-1	17	once	TRBD1	TRBJ1-1	TGCGCCAGCCGGGGGCGGGAGGGGGCTGGCATGAACACTGAAGCTTTCTTT	CASRGREGAGMNTEAFF
TRBV6-5	16	-	-	TRBJ1-2	TGTGCCAGCAGTTTCGGTGACAGGACGACTCCCTATGGCTACACCTTC	CASSFGDRTTPYGYTF
TRBV4-2	15	-	TRBD1	TRBJ1-1	TGTGCCAGCAGCCAAGAGGTCGGACAGGGGCGTCGGGCTTTCTTT	CASSQEVGQGRRAFF
TRBV15	15	-	TRBD1	TRBJ1-5	TGTGCCACCAGCAGAGGGTCGACAGGGGAACAGCCCCAGCATTTT	CATSRGSTGEQPQHF
TRBV28	12	-	-	TRBJ1-2	TGTGCCAGCAGCACCGACAGAAATGGCTACACCTTC	CASSTDRNGYTF
TRBV7-8	13	-	-	TRBJ2-7	TGTGCCAGCAGCCCGGGACTTTTTTACGAGCAGTACTTC	CASSPGLFYEQYF
TRBV7-3	15	-	-	TRBJ1-6	TGTGCCAGCAGCCTGGAGGCTACCTATAATTCACCCCTCCACTTT	CASSLEATYNSPLHF
TRBV5-1	17	once	TRBD2	TRBJ2-1	TGCGCCAGCAGCGTTCTCATGTCCGGACTAGCGCCGAATGAGCAGTTCTTC	CASSVLMSGLAPNEQFF
TRBV5-1	14	-	-	TRBJ2-3	TGCGCCAGCGGACGGGACACCGGCACAGATACGCAGTATTTT	CASGRDTGTDTQYF
TRBV5-1	15	once	-	TRBJ2-3	TGCGCCAGCAGCTTGTCAGGGGTAATCACAGATACGCAGTATTTT	CASSLSGVITDTQYF
TRBV9	14	-	TRBD1	TRBJ1-2	TGTGCCAGCAGTCGTACAGGGGCTAACTATGGCTACACCTTC	CASSRTGANYGYTF